Listed here are 22 T cell receptor beta chains from one sample, sequenced in a study of blood T cell repertoires in COVID-19. Method: immunoSEQ multiplex PCR; TCRdb's copy keeps in-frame clones and lacks some. The table includes 130,000 to 150,000 clones, 80% detected once. The sequenced sample consisted of peripheral blood. These TCRs come from a man in his sixties with active or convalescent COVID-19.

CDR3 in DNA: TGTGCCAGCAGTTATCATCGGGGGGGGACAACTGAAGCTTTCTTT. It yields the protein CASSYHRGGTTEAFF. V gene TRBV6-2 or TRBV6-3 combines with J gene TRBJ1-1; TRBD1 is a possible D gene (6 bases). Germline V gene sequence: CDR1 MNHEY, CDR2 SVGEGT. The V end was cut by 3 bases, the J end by 5 bases, with 16 bases between. The length of the CDR3 is 15 residues.

The chain links TRBV4-1 to TRBJ2-1; 13 nucleotides agree with TRBD2. The germline gives CDR1 MGHRA, CDR2 YSYEKL. The CDR3 covers 17 residues. Losses at the gene ends were 1 base for V and 7 bases for J; bases not matched to a gene: 7. CDR3 sequence reads: CASSQAGLAGVRNEQFF. The CDR3 nucleotides read TGCGCCAGCAGCCAAGCCGGACTAGCGGGAGTAAGGAATGAGCAGTTCTTC.

The genes are TRBV5-5 and TRBJ1-1; TRBD1 agrees at 7 bases. The CDR3 has 15 amino acids. Germline CDR1 reads SGHKS; CDR2 reads YYEKEE (reference sequence). With V trimmed by 2 bases and J by 1 base, 5 bases remained unmatched. CDR3 amino acids: CASSLLDRANTEAFF. The CDR3 DNA reads as TGTGCCAGCAGCTTACTTGACAGGGCGAACACTGAAGCTTTCTTT.

The sample holds a few counts of this clone. The chain employs TRBV10-3 and TRBJ2-5; D not resolved. Trimming took off 6 bases at V and 5 bases at J, with 13 bases between the two ends. The germline CDR1 and CDR2 sequences are ENHRY and SYGVKD. The length of the CDR3 is 13 residues. CDR3 in DNA: TGTGCCATCAGAACAGAGACGATGGAGACCCAGTACTTC. It specifies CAIRTETMETQYF.

The V gene is TRBV5-1, the J gene TRBJ1-2; 9 positions agree with TRBD1. The CDR3 runs to 13 residues. V lost 1 base and J lost 8; bases outside the gene matches: 3. In germline, CDR1 is SGHRS, CDR2 YFSETQ. CDR3: CASSLTGGEGYTF. The CDR3 DNA sequence: TGCGCCAGCAGCTTGACAGGGGGCGAGGGCTACACCTTC.

This chain joins TRBV4-3 and TRBJ2-3; D is unclear. Germline CDR1 reads LGHNA; CDR2 reads YSLEER. The CDR3 length is 14 residues. Trimming removed 2 bases at V and 2 bases at J, with 8 bases between. CDR3 DNA: TGCGCCAGCAGCCAATCTGGCTTCACAGATACGCAGTATTTT. The encoded protein is CASSQSGFTDTQYF.

The chain has TRBV5-4 and TRBJ2-7, with a tentative D call TRBD1 (5 bases). Germline CDR1 reads SGHNT; CDR2 reads YYREEE (reference sequence). V gave up 2 bases and J gave up 3 bases, with 9 bases separating them. There are 13 residues in the CDR3. The CDR3 loop is CASSFRQGYEQYF. CDR3 coding DNA: TGTGCCAGCAGCTTCCGGCAGGGCTACGAGCAGTACTTC.

A few counts support this clone. The rearrangement uses TRBV5-3 and TRBJ1-5, with unresolved D. TRBV5-3 qualifies as an ORF whose function is uncertain. CDR3 size: 15 residues. V was cut by 2 bases and J by 1 base, with 10 bases left in between. CDR3 in DNA: TGTGCCAGAAGCTTTTCGGGGAAGAGCAATCAGCCCCAGCATTTT. It yields the protein CARSFSGKSNQPQHF.

The chain recombines TRBV11-3 with TRBJ2-1, with TRBD2 as a possible D gene (5 bases). The CDR3 extends over 12 amino acids. The germline V gene encodes CDR1 SGHNT and CDR2 YENEEA. Trimming left V 2 bases short and J 8 bases short, with 7 bases between. In DNA form, the CDR3 reads TGTGCCAGCAGCTTAAGCGGCTATGAGCAGTTCTTC. Residues: CASSLSGYEQFF. Using reference TRBV11-3 and TRBJ2-1 for the parts outside the CDR3, the full variable domain is EAGVVQSPRYKIIEKKQPVAFWCNPISGHNTLYWYLQNLGQGPELLIRYENEEAVDDSQLPKDRFSAERLKGVDSTLKIQPAELGDSAVYLCASSLSGYEQFFGPGTRLTVL.

This clone came up once. This chain joins TRBV9 and TRBJ2-3, with D perhaps TRBD2 (6 bases). CDR1 is SGDLS and CDR2 is YYNGEE in the germline V gene. Trimming shortened V by 1 base and J by 5 bases, and 14 bases separated the two germline ends. The CDR3 totals 15 residues. The CDR3 bases are TGTGCCAGCAGCGTACAGGATAGCGGAATAGATACGCAGTATTTT. It is translated as CASSVQDSGIDTQYF.

The rearrangement links TRBV4-1 to TRBJ2-1, with D possibly being TRBD2 (6 bases). This CDR3 comprises 15 residues. Germline V gene lookup returns CDR1 MGHRA and CDR2 YSYEKL. V dropped 4 bases and J dropped 4 bases, with 14 bases sitting between them. The CDR3 DNA sequence: TGCGCCAGCAGCCCCCCTACGGGAGCATACAATGAGCAGTTCTTC. Amino acids: CASSPPTGAYNEQFF.

The CDR3 DNA is TGTGCCAGCAGCTTCTCACTAGAGACAGATACGCAGTATTTT. This sequence encodes CASSFSLETDTQYF. The chain is built from TRBV11-3 and TRBJ2-3, with TRBD2 as a possible D gene (5 bases). Germline V gene sequence: CDR1 SGHNT, CDR2 YENEEA. The CDR3 has 14 amino acids. V was pared by 3 bases and J by 3 bases, with 10 bases between.

CDR3 nucleotide sequence: TGTGCCAGCAGCCGAGGGTCCCAAGAGACCCAGTACTTC. Translation gives CASSRGSQETQYF. This chain joins TRBV7-3 and TRBJ2-5, with a weak D call TRBD2 (5 bases). The CDR3 consists of 13 residues. Trimming removed 5 bases from V and 1 base from J, with 8 bases in between. Germline assignment: CDR1 SGHTA and CDR2 FQGTGA.

This sequence joins TRBV14 and TRBJ2-5, with a possible D match to TRBD1 (5 bases). CDR1 is SGHDN, CDR2 FVKESK, per germline. V lost 0 bases and J lost 3, with 8 bases in between. The CDR3 spans 14 residues. The DNA for the CDR3 is TGTGCCAGCAGCCAAGATCCAGGGAAAGAGACCCAGTACTTC. It encodes CASSQDPGKETQYF.

A word on this clone: The germline gene is not matched at one end of the junction; a read error may be the cause. This chain joins TRBV10-3 and TRBJ2-5, with 7 bases identical to TRBD2. This CDR3 region has 15 residues. Germline CDR1 ENHRY, CDR2 SYGVKD. The CDR3 protein is CAIGDGTGGQETQYF. CDR3 nucleotide sequence: TGTGCCATCGGTGACGGGACCGGGGGGCAAGAGACCCAGTACTTC.

This clone was observed a single time. The chain recombines TRBV30 with TRBJ1-6; tentatively, D is TRBD1 (5 bases). Germline values: CDR1 GTSNPN, CDR2 SVGIG (reference sequence). V was shortened by 4 bases and J by 9 bases, with 19 bases between the two germline ends. CDR3 length: 15 residues. CDR3 sequence reads: CAWTSTGTGGSPLHF. CDR3 coding DNA: TGTGCCTGGACCTCTACGGGGACTGGCGGTTCACCCCTCCACTTT.

The chain combines TRBV10-2 with TRBJ2-7; D is unresolved. The CDR3 contains 13 residues. Per the germline V gene, CDR1 is WSHSY and CDR2 is SAAADI. The V and J ends lost 0 bases and 2 bases respectively, with 5 bases between them. The CDR3, as DNA: TGCGCCAGCAGTGAGTCTGGAGCCTACGAGCAGTACTTC. Protein: CASSESGAYEQYF.

This rearrangement joins TRBV6-1 to TRBJ1-5; weak D call: TRBD1 (6 bases). Germline assignment: CDR1 MNHNS and CDR2 SASEGT. V was trimmed by 0 bases and J by 1 base, leaving 7 bases between them. The CDR3 has 15 residues. The CDR3 sequence: CASSEAGGSNQPQHF. Here the CDR3 DNA reads TGTGCCAGCAGTGAAGCAGGGGGAAGCAATCAGCCCCAGCATTTT.

The chain couples TRBV13 to TRBJ2-3; 10 bases agree with TRBD1. Per the germline V gene, CDR1 is PRHDT and CDR2 is FYEKMQ (reference sequence). The CDR3 runs to 16 residues. V dropped 2 bases and J dropped 4; count of bases not matched to a gene: 6. CDR3 DNA: TGTGCCAGCAGCTTATGGGGACAGGGGTCTTCAGATACGCAGTATTTT. It specifies CASSLWGQGSSDTQYF.

The rearrangement joins TRBV27 to TRBJ1-6, with TRBD1 matching 8 bases. The CDR3 is 15 residues long. After removal of 7 bases from V and 7 bases from J, the junction contained 9 bases not matched to a gene. Germline CDR1 reads MNHEY; CDR2 reads SMNVEV (reference sequence). This CDR3 reads CASKDTGGRNSPLHF. The CDR3 nucleotides are TGTGCCAGCAAAGATACAGGGGGGAGGAATTCACCCCTCCACTTT.

The CDR3 loop reads CSVGRDRDGETQYF. The CDR3 nucleotides read TGCAGCGTCGGCCGGGACAGGGATGGCGAGACCCAGTACTTC. The chain employs TRBV29-1 and TRBJ2-5, with 9 bases aligning to TRBD1. The CDR3 has 14 residues. Germline V gives CDR1 SQVTM, CDR2 ANQGSEA. J lost 5 bases, V lost 6 bases, and 10 bases had no gene match.

This clone appeared a single time. The chain carries TRBV18 and TRBJ1-5, with a possible D match to TRBD1 (6 bases). Trimming removed 3 bases from V and 5 bases from J, with 11 bases in between. CDR3 length equals 14 residues. Per the germline V gene, CDR1 is KGHSH and CDR2 is LQKENI. CDR3 amino acids: CASSPQGRDQPQHF. The CDR3 DNA reads TGTGCCAGCTCACCGCAGGGGCGGGATCAGCCCCAGCATTTT. Using reference TRBV18 and TRBJ1-5 for the parts outside the CDR3, the full variable domain is NAGVMQNPRHLVRRRGQEARLRCSPMKGHSHVYWYRQLPEEGLKFMVYLQKENIIDESGMPKERFSAEFPKEGPSILRIQQVVRGDSAAYFCASSPQGRDQPQHFGDGTRLSIL.